The source of this T cell receptor (beta chain) is a study of T cells in Graves' hyperthyroidism and ophthalmopathy. Study-wide results and caveats: Most clonotypes expanded in the thyroid (above 0.001) were also present in blood. Ophthalmopathy onset followed model prediction by a median about 6.9 months.

Roughly 9.1 ml of fresh peripheral blood supplied the PBMCs. Amplification of TCR beta CDR3 regions used RNA as the template. RT-PCR in the first round (using the HTBI primer set) targeted the TCR CDR3. TCRdb re-analysed the multiplex PCR reads in MiXCR, keeping a single row per CDR3 protein. Here the sample spans hundreds of thousands of distinct CDR3 sequences, 20% being singletons. Comment on this clonotype: Its target is not known.

V was pared by 6 bases and J by 7 bases, with 13 bases of the junction left unmatched. CDR3 size: 15 residues. CDR1 and CDR2 (germline): MDHEN, SYDVKM. This TCR was sampled from a man aged 35 to 55 with Graves' ophthalmopathy. The chain uses TRBV28 and TRBJ2-7, with 9 bases identical to TRBD2. The sample comprised blood. CDR3 nucleotide sequence: TGTGCCAGCAGCCAACATAGCGGGAGAAGTGGGGAGCAGTACTTC. Amino acids: CASSQHSGRSGEQYF.